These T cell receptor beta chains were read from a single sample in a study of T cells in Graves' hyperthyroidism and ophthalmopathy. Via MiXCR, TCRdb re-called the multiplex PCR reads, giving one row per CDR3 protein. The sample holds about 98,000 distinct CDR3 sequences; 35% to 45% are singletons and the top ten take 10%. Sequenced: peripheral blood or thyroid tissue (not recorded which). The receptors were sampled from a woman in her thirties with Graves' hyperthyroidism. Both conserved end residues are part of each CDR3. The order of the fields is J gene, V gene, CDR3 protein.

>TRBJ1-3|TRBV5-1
CASSLRGIYSGNTIYF
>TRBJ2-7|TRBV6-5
CASSYATQESGEQHF
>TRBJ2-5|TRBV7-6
CASSLDDYEETQYF
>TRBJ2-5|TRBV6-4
CASSDVGVWETQYF
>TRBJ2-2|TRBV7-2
CASSPQGRSAGELFF
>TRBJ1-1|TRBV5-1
CASATRGGTEAFF
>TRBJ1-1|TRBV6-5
CASSYGLMNTEALF
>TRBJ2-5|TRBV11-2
CASSFGLLTETQYF
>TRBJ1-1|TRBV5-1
CASSLEHLNTEAFF
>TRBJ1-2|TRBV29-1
CSVERYRENYGYTF
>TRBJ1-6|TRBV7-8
CASSLGVGTGYSPLHF
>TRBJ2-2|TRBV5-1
CASSEFLANTGELFF
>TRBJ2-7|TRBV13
CASSFDRGAYEQYF
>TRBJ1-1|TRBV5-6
CASSPSDREIEAFF
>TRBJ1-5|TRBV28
CASEGTEKGNQPQHF
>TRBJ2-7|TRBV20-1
CSARVPGYHEQYF
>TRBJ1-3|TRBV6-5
CASSYGKGFSGNTIYF
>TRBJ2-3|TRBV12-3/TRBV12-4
CASSSDRASSTDTQYF
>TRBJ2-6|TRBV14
CASSRGSGANVLTF
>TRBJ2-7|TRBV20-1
CSAATQGESYEQYF
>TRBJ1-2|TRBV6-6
CASTPTVGGYTF
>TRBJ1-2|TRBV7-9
CASSLTENTGYTF
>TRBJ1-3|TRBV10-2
CASTQSFSGNTIYF
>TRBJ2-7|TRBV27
CASSLTGSYEQYF
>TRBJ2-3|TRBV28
CASSSGREPTDTQYF
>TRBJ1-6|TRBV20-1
CGAQDRGATPLHF
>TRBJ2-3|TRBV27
CASSFSITEGSRDTQYF
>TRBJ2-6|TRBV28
CASSYNSGANVLTF
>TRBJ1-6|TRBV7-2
CASSYGDRDSPLHF
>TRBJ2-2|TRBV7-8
CAVHATSGPNTGELFF
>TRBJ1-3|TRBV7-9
CASSDPGQGLGNTIYF
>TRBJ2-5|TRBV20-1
CSASFLPQETQYF
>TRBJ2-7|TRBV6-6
CASSYPRDGFYEQYF
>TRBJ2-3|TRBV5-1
CASMGLAGTDTQYF
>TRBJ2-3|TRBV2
CASRRVADTQYF
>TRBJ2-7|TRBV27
CASRHTGTETYEQYF
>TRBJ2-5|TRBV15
CATSREGTVGETQYF
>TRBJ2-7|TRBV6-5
CASSYLREQYF
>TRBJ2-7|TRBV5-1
CASSLGLIHYEQYF
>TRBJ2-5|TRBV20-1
CSARALSLAGAETQYF
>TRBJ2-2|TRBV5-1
CASSLRSGTNTGELFF
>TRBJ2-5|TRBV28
CASSPSLIAGGETQYF
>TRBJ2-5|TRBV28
CASGELIQETQYF
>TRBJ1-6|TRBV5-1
CASSWGDRPKDSPLHF
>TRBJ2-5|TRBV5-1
CASSLEASGTETQYF
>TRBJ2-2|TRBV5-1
CASSLSANTGELFF
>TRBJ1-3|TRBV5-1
CASSPASPGNTIYF
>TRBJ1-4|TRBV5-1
CASSEGQGAPYEKLFF
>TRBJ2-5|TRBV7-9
CASSLGLRYQETQYF
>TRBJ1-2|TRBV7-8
CASSLALRTGPYGYTF
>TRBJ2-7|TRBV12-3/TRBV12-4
CASSTPGTSGGYEQYF
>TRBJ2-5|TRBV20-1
CSASIQGKTQYF
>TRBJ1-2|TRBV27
CASSSTVNYGYTF
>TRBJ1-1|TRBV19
CASSHVLGARPEAFF
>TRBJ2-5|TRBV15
CATSRDRKAIQETQYF